Sequencing of this T cell receptor (beta chain) was carried out in a study of beta chain features in type 1 diabetes. A remark on this clone: The antigen is unknown.

Study-wide points: Type 1 diabetes patients had fewer VDJ junction insertions and more deletions. Patients with Type 1 diabetes showed moderately but significantly shorter TCRB CDR3s in all four CD4+ subsets.

Donors underwent one heparinised blood draw, about 120 mL on average. Every sorted population was more than 95% pure. This CDR3 is built from 14 residues. The germline CDR1 and CDR2 sequences are SQVTM and ANQGSEA. Trimming cost V 2 bases and J 2 bases, with 7 bases left between them. Investigators reverse transcribed all isolated RNA, so they sequenced expressed TCRB transcripts. Assay used: immunoSEQ multiplex PCR; TCRdb lists only in-frame clones, some missing. The table includes about 300,000 clones, roughly 13% detected once. The J gene is TRBJ2-6, the V gene TRBV29-1; D is possibly TRBD1 (5 bases). This TCR was recovered from a woman aged 18-30 years with type 1 diabetes. Specimen: naive CD4+ T cells from blood. CDR3 nucleotides: TGCAGCGTTGAAAGGGGTACTGGGGCCAACGTCCTGACTTTC. This codes for CSVERGTGANVLTF.